These 8 T cell receptor beta chains were all obtained from the same sample, sequenced in a study of identical twins. TCRdb called the 5' RACE reads again in MiXCR, with one record for every CDR3 protein. The repertoire has around 490,000 distinct CDR3 sequences, around 24% of them found once; the top ten carry about 0.5%. These records were also assigned to another study, of yellow fever vaccine responses in identical twins.

The source material was CD4+ T cells sorted from blood. The source is a woman under 30 in good health.

In this sample, this clonotype turned up a few times. V gene TRBV28 combines with J gene TRBJ2-5; 8 bases align to TRBD1. This CDR3 region has 15 residues. The trim removed 5 bases at V and 3 bases at J, leaving 8 bases unmatched. Germline CDR1 is MDHEN and CDR2 is SYDVKM. CDR3 sequence (DNA): TGTGCCAGCAGTCAAAGACAGGGGCTAAAAGAGACCCAGTACTTC. Its translation: CASSQRQGLKETQYF.

This sequence joins TRBV6-5 and TRBJ2-3; the D is unclear. Germline assignment: CDR1 MNHEY and CDR2 SVGAGI. Trimming removed 0 bases from V and 2 bases from J, with 6 bases in between. This CDR3 has 14 amino acids. The CDR3 sequence is CASSYSTNTDTQYF. CDR3 DNA: TGTGCCAGCAGTTACTCGACAAACACAGATACGCAGTATTTT.

For this clonotype: A much more abundant neighbour one base away suggests this may be a read error. The chain recombines TRBV5-6 with TRBJ2-1; no reliable D call. The V end lost 2 bases, the J end lost 8 bases, and 8 bases lay between the germline ends. The CDR3 contains 12 residues. The germline gives CDR1 SGHDT, CDR2 YYEEEE. In DNA, the CDR3 is TGTGCCAGCAGCTTCGGGTTGGATGAGCAGTTCTTC. This translates into CASSFGLDEQFF.

This clonotype occurred a few times. This rearrangement joins TRBV5-1 to TRBJ1-2; 8 bases agree with TRBD1. The trim removed 4 bases at V and 7 bases at J, leaving 15 bases unmatched. Germline CDR1 reads SGHRS; CDR2 reads YFSETQ. This CDR3 region has 16 residues. The CDR3, as DNA: TGCGCCAGCAGCCTACTACAAACGGACAGGGACGGTGGCTACACCTTC. This sequence encodes CASSLLQTDRDGGYTF.

This clonotype was recorded a few times. The chain's CDR3 is CASSSGVYTEAFF. Here the CDR3 DNA reads TGTGCCAGCAGCTCAGGGGTTTACACTGAAGCTTTCTTT. The chain carries TRBV7-2 and TRBJ1-1, with D maybe TRBD1 (6 bases). V was clipped by 4 bases and J by 3 bases, with 9 bases between them. The CDR3 sequence is 13 residues long. The germline CDR1 and CDR2 sequences are SGHTA and FQGNSA.

This chain's CDR3 is CASSQGGLAGSYEQYV. CDR3 DNA: TGTGCCAGCAGCCAGGGGGGACTAGCGGGGTCTTACGAGCAGTACGTC. V is TRBV7-8 and J is TRBJ2-7; 13 bases line up with TRBD2. V lost 5 bases to trimming and J lost 4 bases; unmatched junction nucleotides: 8. This CDR3 is 16 amino acids long. Germline-derived CDR1 and CDR2 are SGHVS and FQNEAQ.

This clonotype was observed a few times. The V and J genes are TRBV20-1 and TRBJ2-2; D is undetermined. Germline loops: CDR1 DFQATT, CDR2 SNEGSKA (reference sequence). The V end lost 6 bases, the J end lost 1 base, and 12 bases lay between the germline ends. The CDR3 loop spans 14 amino acids. The DNA for the CDR3 is TGCAGTGCACATACAGAGATGAACACCGGGGAGCTGTTTTTT. Protein sequence: CSAHTEMNTGELFF.

This sequence joins TRBV20-1 and TRBJ2-1, with 8 bases lining up with TRBD2. V gave up 5 bases and J gave up 4 bases; unmatched junction bases: 10. The CDR3 sequence is 15 residues long. Germline V gene lookup returns CDR1 DFQATT and CDR2 SNEGSKA (reference sequence). The CDR3 DNA is TGCAGTGCTTTACCTTCGGGGGGGTTTTACAATGAGCAGTTCTTC. Its translation: CSALPSGGFYNEQFF.